This TCR beta chain was documented in a study of cytomegalovirus exposure and HLA in healthy donors. Study-wide points: A few chains tied to CMV proved CMV antigen-specific in vitro. Presence/absence analyses rested on an assumption that sequencing depth was roughly uniform across donors.

Primers for the PCR totalled 60 Vbeta and 13 Jbeta. TCRdb's table, derived via immunoSEQ multiplex PCR, lists solely in-frame clones and lacks some. The repertoire holds about 130,000 clones, with just under 80% as singletons. Germline CDR1 is SGDLS and CDR2 is YYNGEE. V lost 0 bases and J 9 bases, leaving 10 bases between the germline ends. The CDR3 is made up of 13 amino acids. On this clone itself: Its specificity is not known.

The receptor was derived from a woman aged 40 to 50 in good health and CMV-seronegative. The chain is built from TRBV9 and TRBJ2-1; maybe TRBD1 (5 bases). The specimen was PBMCs. This CDR3 reads CASSVGWGGEQFF. CDR3 in DNA: TGTGCCAGCAGCGTAGGATGGGGCGGTGAGCAGTTCTTC.